This paragraph reports one TCR beta chain. Its antigen remains unknown. Here immunoSEQ multiplex PCR was the method, and the copy in TCRdb shows in-frame clones only, minus some. The sample lists around 160,000 clones, roughly 80% occurring once. This entry comes from a study of cytomegalovirus exposure and HLA in healthy donors. Study-wide context: The approximately 670 first-cohort repertoires and the 120 or so validation repertoires shared the same platform, a later analysis reported.

Study-wide points: Researchers catalogued approximately 170 TCR beta chains as cytomegalovirus-associated. The TCR clusters that emerged in the first cohort tended, a later analysis found, to co-occur in the 110 or so validation repertoires. Most observed TCR sequences were rare, whereas some public TCRs were detected in many donors.

The sample consisted of PBMCs. The clonotype was recovered from a man aged 25 to 40 in good health and CMV-seropositive.

The CDR3 DNA reads as TGTGCCAGTAGTAACCGACAGGCATTGAACACTGAAGCTTTCTTT. It codes for CASSNRQALNTEAFF. This chain joins TRBV19 and TRBJ1-1; D may be TRBD1 (6 bases). Germline lookup yields CDR1 LNHDA and CDR2 SQIVND (reference sequence). Trimming took off 4 bases at V and 0 bases at J, with 12 bases between the two ends. The CDR3 covers 15 residues. The whole variable domain, remainder taken from reference TRBV19 and TRBJ1-1, is DGGITQSPKYLFRKEGQNVTLSCEQNLNHDAMYWYRQDPGQGLRLIYYSQIVNDFQKGDIAEGYSVSREKKESFPLTVTSAQKNPTAFYLCASSNRQALNTEAFFGQGTRLTVV.